The sequence of this T cell receptor (beta chain) was determined in a study of blood T cell repertoires in COVID-19. Germline CDR1 MDHEN, CDR2 SYDVKM. The CDR3 is 17 residues long. The V segment lost 5 bases and the J segment 4 bases; nucleotides outside the gene matches: 10. Generated by immunoSEQ multiplex PCR, the TCRdb table keeps only in-frame clones and is missing some. The sample has some 200,000 clones; roughly four fifths are singletons. This sequence was found in a man between 35 and 55 years old who had recovered from COVID-19. The genes are TRBV28 and TRBJ2-3, with 12 bases lining up with TRBD1. The sample was PBMCs or T cells enriched from blood (not recorded which). The CDR3 nucleotides read TGTGCCAGCAGTCCGGGGACAGGGGGCGGAATTGCAGATACGCAGTATTTT. Translated, it gives CASSPGTGGGIADTQYF.